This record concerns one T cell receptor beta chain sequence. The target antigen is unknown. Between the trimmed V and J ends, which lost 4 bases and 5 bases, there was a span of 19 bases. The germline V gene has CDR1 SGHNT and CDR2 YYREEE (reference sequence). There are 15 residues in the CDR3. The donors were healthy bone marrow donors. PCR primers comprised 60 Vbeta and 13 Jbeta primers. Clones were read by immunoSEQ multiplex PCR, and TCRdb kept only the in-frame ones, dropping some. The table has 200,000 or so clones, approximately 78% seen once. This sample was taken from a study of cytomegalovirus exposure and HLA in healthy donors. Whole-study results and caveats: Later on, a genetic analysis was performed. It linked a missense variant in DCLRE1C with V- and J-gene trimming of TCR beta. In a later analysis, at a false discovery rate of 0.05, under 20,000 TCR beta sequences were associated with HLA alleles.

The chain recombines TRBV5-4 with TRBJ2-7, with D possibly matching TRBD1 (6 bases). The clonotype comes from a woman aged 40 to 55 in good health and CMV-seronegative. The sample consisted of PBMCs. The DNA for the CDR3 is TGTGCCAGCAGCGCGGGCTACAGGGATGCAAACGAGCAGTACTTC. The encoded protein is CASSAGYRDANEQYF.